This T cell receptor beta chain appears in the sequencing data of a study of blood T cell repertoires in COVID-19. Study context: COVID-19 samples, acute and convalescent, were from the United States, Italy and Spain. Nucleic acid was either cDNA or gDNA, and it came from T cells, B-cell-depleted T cells, or PBMCs.

There are a few counts of this clone. Original methodology: Amplifying reference gene primers gave estimates of nucleated cell counts. Here immunoSEQ multiplex PCR was the method, and the copy in TCRdb shows in-frame clones only, minus some. The DNA was the basis for D and trimming; V, J and clone size are from that table. Of tens of thousands of clones in the sample, 65% to 75% were seen once. The CDR3 covers 15 residues. Germline V gene sequence: CDR1 MNHEY, CDR2 SVGAGI. Trimming removed 5 bases from V and 4 bases from J; junction bases left unmatched: 11. The sample consisted of peripheral blood. This sequence originates from a man aged 45-60 years with COVID-19, enrolled during active disease. V is TRBV6-5 and J is TRBJ2-7, with 7 bases identical to TRBD2. CDR3 in amino acids: CASSTTERGVYEQYF. The CDR3 DNA reads as TGTGCCAGCAGTACTACCGAGCGGGGAGTTTACGAGCAGTACTTC.